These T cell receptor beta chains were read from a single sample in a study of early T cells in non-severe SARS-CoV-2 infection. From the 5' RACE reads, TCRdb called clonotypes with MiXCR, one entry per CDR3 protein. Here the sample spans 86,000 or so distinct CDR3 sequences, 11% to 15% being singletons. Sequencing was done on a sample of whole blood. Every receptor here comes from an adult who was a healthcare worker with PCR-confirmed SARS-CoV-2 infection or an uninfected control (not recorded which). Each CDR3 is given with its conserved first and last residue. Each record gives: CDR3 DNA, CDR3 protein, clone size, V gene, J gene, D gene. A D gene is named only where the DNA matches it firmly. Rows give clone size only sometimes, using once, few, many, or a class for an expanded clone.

TGTGCCAGCAGTCTTGAGGGGCTGAACACTGAAGCTTTCTTT	CASSLEGLNTEAFF	few	TRBV27	TRBJ1-1	.
TGTGCCAGCAGCCGGCCGAGGGTTAGCGGATCCTACAATGAGCAGTTCTTC	CASSRPRVSGSYNEQFF	few	TRBV3-1	TRBJ2-1	.
TGTGCCAGCATAAGGGCGGGAGTTTACAATGAGCAGTTCTTC	CASIRAGVYNEQFF	few	TRBV11-2	TRBJ2-1	TRBD2
TGTGCTAGTGGCCTTGGCATTGAGCAGTTCTTC	CASGLGIEQFF	few	TRBV12-5	TRBJ2-1	.
TGCAGCGTAGGGACAGTCAACACCGGGGAGCTGTTTTTT	CSVGTVNTGELFF	many	TRBV29-1	TRBJ2-2	TRBD1
TGTGCCAGCAGCCAAGTAAGCGGGGCCGCCTACGAGCAGTACTTC	CASSQVSGAAYEQYF	many	TRBV3-1	TRBJ2-7	TRBD2
TGCGCCAGCAGCCATGCACCGGGACACACTTTGTACGAGCAGTACTTC	CASSHAPGHTLYEQYF	.	TRBV4-1	TRBJ2-7	.
TGTGCCAGCTCACCGGGACAGGGACCAGATACGCAGTATTTT	CASSPGQGPDTQYF	many	TRBV18	TRBJ2-3	TRBD1
TGTGCCAGCAGTTTATATCGCGTAAATCAGCCCCAGCATTTT	CASSLYRVNQPQHF	.	TRBV12-3/TRBV12-4	TRBJ1-5	.
TGTGCCAGCAGTGTCGAGGCTCCTAGCTCCTACGAGCAGTACTTC	CASSVEAPSSYEQYF	few	TRBV6-4	TRBJ2-7	.
TGCAGTGCCACGGCCGCGGGAGTAGACGAGCAGTACTTC	CSATAAGVDEQYF	many	TRBV20-1	TRBJ2-7	TRBD2
TGTGCCAGCAGCTTAAGAGGGGATAATTCACCCCTCCACTTT	CASSLRGDNSPLHF	.	TRBV7-3	TRBJ1-6	.
TGTGCCAGTGGACAGGGTTTGGACGAGCAGTACTTC	CASGQGLDEQYF	few	TRBV27	TRBJ2-7	TRBD1
TGCGCCAGCAGTGATACAGGAAACACCATATATTTT	CASSDTGNTIYF	few	TRBV10-2	TRBJ1-3	.
TGTGCCACCAGTGACCCGGGACAGGTGTTAAATGAGCAGTTCTTC	CATSDPGQVLNEQFF	.	TRBV24-1	TRBJ2-1	TRBD1
TGCGCCAGCAGCTTCGAAGACAGTGGAAACACCATATATTTT	CASSFEDSGNTIYF	.	TRBV5-1	TRBJ1-3	.
TGTGCCAGCAGCCACTGGGACTCCAATGAGCAGTTCTTC	CASSHWDSNEQFF	many	TRBV3-1	TRBJ2-1	.
TGTGACAGCAGTGACGGAGATACGCAGTATTTT	CDSSDGDTQYF	.	TRBV2	TRBJ2-3	.
TGCGCCAGCAGTTTCTCCGGGACGCGGACGACCACCGGGGAGCTGTTTTTT	CASSFSGTRTTTGELFF	many	TRBV10-1	TRBJ2-2	.
TGTGCCAGCACCTTAGAGGGGAATTCACCCCTCCACTTT	CASTLEGNSPLHF	few	TRBV2	TRBJ1-6	.
TGCGCCAGCAGCTTTGGAACGGCCCAAGAGACCCAGTACTTC	CASSFGTAQETQYF	few	TRBV5-1	TRBJ2-5	.
TGTGCCAGCAGCACCGAAAGAAAACTGTTTTTT	CASSTERKLFF	few	TRBV11-2	TRBJ1-4	.
TGTGCCAGCAGTCCCATGGCGGGGCAAGAGACCCAGTACTTC	CASSPMAGQETQYF	many	TRBV12-3/TRBV12-4	TRBJ2-5	.
TGCAGCGTTGAGGGGACAGGGGGATTTGAGCAGTACTTC	CSVEGTGGFEQYF	many	TRBV29-1	TRBJ2-7	TRBD1
TGTGCCAGCAGCTTTGAAGGGGAGAGGGATACGCAGTATTTT	CASSFEGERDTQYF	once	TRBV7-3	TRBJ2-3	.
TGTGCCAGCAGGACCCGGACAGGTATGAACACTGAAGCTTTCTTT	CASRTRTGMNTEAFF	many	TRBV2	TRBJ1-1	TRBD1
TGCGCCAGCAGCCTCGACAGGGCCTTCAATGAGCAGTTCTTC	CASSLDRAFNEQFF	many	TRBV5-1	TRBJ2-1	TRBD1
TGTGCCAGCAGCCCCCTCCGAGACAAGGGTTCACCCCTCCACTTT	CASSPLRDKGSPLHF	once	TRBV3-1	TRBJ1-6	.
TGTGCCAGCAGCTTCCAACAGAGAAACACTGAAGCTTTCTTT	CASSFQQRNTEAFF	few	TRBV11-1	TRBJ1-1	.
TGCAGTGCTCTACGAACATGGGGGACGGCGACCCTTGAAGCTTTCTTT	CSALRTWGTATLEAFF	many	TRBV20-1	TRBJ1-1	.
TGTGCCAGCAGCCGGTGGACCACCAACAATGAGCAGTTCTTC	CASSRWTTNNEQFF	.	TRBV5-5	TRBJ2-1	.
TGTGCCAGCAGCTTTGGGGTGATGGACACCGGGGAGCTGTTTTTT	CASSFGVMDTGELFF	many	TRBV11-2	TRBJ2-2	.
TGTGCCAGCGGGGTGGATGGCTACACCTTC	CASGVDGYTF	.	TRBV7-9	TRBJ1-2	.
TGCAGTGCTATCTCCGCCGACAGGGAGCAAGAGACCCAGTACTTC	CSAISADREQETQYF	.	TRBV20-1	TRBJ2-5	TRBD1
TGTGCCAGCAGTGAGTGGGGACAGAGATCTAACTATGGCTACACCTTC	CASSEWGQRSNYGYTF	.	TRBV2	TRBJ1-2	TRBD1
TGTGCCAGCAGCTTAGGGGGGGGCCCAGGCCAGCCCCAGCATTTT	CASSLGGGPGQPQHF	.	TRBV7-9	TRBJ1-5	.
TGTGCCAGCAGACCTACTAGCGGGAGGAAGCGGAATGAGCAGTTCTTC	CASRPTSGRKRNEQFF	few	TRBV11-2	TRBJ2-1	TRBD2
TGCGCCAGCAGCCGGGGACAGAACTACGAGCAGTACTTC	CASSRGQNYEQYF	.	TRBV4-1	TRBJ2-7	TRBD1
TGTGCCAGCAGAATCGAAATGGGACAGGGGCTTTCACCCCTCCACTTT	CASRIEMGQGLSPLHF	many	TRBV2	TRBJ1-6	TRBD1
TGTGCCAGCAACCATGAGGGGCCTGCGAATGAGCAGTTCTTC	CASNHEGPANEQFF	.	TRBV7-9	TRBJ2-1	.
TGCGCCAGCAGCTTGGTGACAGGGTATACCTACGAGCAGTACTTC	CASSLVTGYTYEQYF	.	TRBV5-1	TRBJ2-7	TRBD1
TGTGCCAGCAGTGAGGGACCCGCGAACACCGGGGAGCTGTTTTTT	CASSEGPANTGELFF	.	TRBV2	TRBJ2-2	.
TGCACCTCCCTCCCAGGAGACAATGAGCAGTTCTTC	CTSLPGDNEQFF	few	TRBV29-1	TRBJ2-1	.
TGTGCCAGCAGCCGGGGGGGACAGCGCGGCATTCAGTACTTC	CASSRGGQRGIQYF	few	TRBV11-2	TRBJ2-4	.
TGTGCCAGCAGCGCCCTAGAGGCGGGCCAAGGGTACAATGAGCAGTTCTTC	CASSALEAGQGYNEQFF	.	TRBV6-5	TRBJ2-1	.
TGTGCCAGCAGCCAAGTGGGCGGCGGGATTCAGGAGACCCAGTACTTC	CASSQVGGGIQETQYF	.	TRBV3-1	TRBJ2-5	.
TGTGCCAGCAGCCCCGAGGGGGGGGCGAACACTGAAGCTTTCTTT	CASSPEGGANTEAFF	many	TRBV13	TRBJ1-1	.
TGTGCCAGCAGCTTCCAGGCTAGCGGGAGGACCGGGGAGCTGTTTTTT	CASSFQASGRTGELFF	many	TRBV11-2	TRBJ2-2	TRBD2
TGCGCCAGCAGTGAGTCGACGGCTTGGACTGAAGCTTTCTTT	CASSESTAWTEAFF	few	TRBV10-1	TRBJ1-1	.
TGCAGCGTTATACCGGGACAGGGGGATGAAAAACTGTTTTTT	CSVIPGQGDEKLFF	many	TRBV29-1	TRBJ1-4	TRBD1
TGTGCCAGCAGCTTAAGGGACAGGGGACTAGTGACCCAGTACTTC	CASSLRDRGLVTQYF	many	TRBV7-8	TRBJ2-5	TRBD1
TGTGCCAGCAGCCCGTCCGGGCCCCTGCAGTATTTT	CASSPSGPLQYF	.	TRBV7-2	TRBJ2-3	.